A selection of T cell receptor beta chains follows, all from one sample in a study of T-cell reconstitution after alpha-beta-depleted transplantation in children. TCRdb used MiXCR to reprocess the PCR reads, holding one entry per CDR3 protein. The profile shows 330,000 or so distinct CDR3 sequences, around 7.3% of them singletons. The specimen comprised peripheral blood, sampled 360 days after TCRalphabeta/CD19-depleted stem cell transplant. The receptors here all came from a female patient between 2 and 10 years old who had a stem cell transplant for Fanconi anemia, so the T cells may come from the graft donor. Both conserved end residues are part of each CDR3. A D gene is named only where the DNA matches it firmly. The listing skips clone size in some rows; elsewhere it reads once, few, many or a size class.

d_call cdr3_length j_call v_call clone_size cdr3_nt cdr3_aa
- 15 TRBJ1-2 TRBV9 - TGTGCCAGCAGCGTAGACAATTGGGGAGACTATGGCTACACCTTC CASSVDNWGDYGYTF
TRBD2 16 TRBJ2-5 TRBV18 few TGTGCCAGCTCACCACGCGGGGGGTTCACCAGAGAGACCCAGTACTTC CASSPRGGFTRETQYF
- 15 TRBJ1-2 TRBV6-5 few TGTGCCAGCAGTTACTCGCCCCAGGGACGCTATGGCTACACCTTC CASSYSPQGRYGYTF
- 15 TRBJ2-7 TRBV27 many TGTGCCAGCAGTTTACGCGGGACGTCGTTCTACGAGCAGTACTTC CASSLRGTSFYEQYF
- 16 TRBJ2-1 TRBV20-1 many TGCAGTGCTAGAGATCTTCGCCGGGGCTCCTACAATGAGCAGTTCTTC CSARDLRRGSYNEQFF
TRBD1 14 TRBJ2-7 TRBV6-2/TRBV6-3 few TGTGCCAGCAGCTATCCGACAGGGACCTACGAGCAGTACTTC CASSYPTGTYEQYF
TRBD2 16 TRBJ2-3 TRBV20-1 many TGCAGTGCTAGCCCCTCAGCGAGCGGGGGCACAGATACGCAGTATTTT CSASPSASGGTDTQYF
- 14 TRBJ2-2 TRBV20-1 many TGCAGTGCTAACAGGGGACTCGGTAACGGGGAGCTGTTTTTT CSANRGLGNGELFF
- 15 TRBJ2-3 TRBV19 - TGTGCCAGTAGTAAGACAGGTGAAATCACAGATACGCAGTATTTT CASSKTGEITDTQYF
- 14 TRBJ2-2 TRBV12-3/TRBV12-4 many TGTGCCAGCAGTTCGCAGGGGAGTACCGGGGAGCTGTTTTTT CASSSQGSTGELFF
- 15 TRBJ2-1 TRBV20-1 many TGCAGTGCTGGCGTTCTGACTCGGGTATACAATGAGCAGTTCTTC CSAGVLTRVYNEQFF
- 16 TRBJ2-1 TRBV28 many TGTGCCAGCAGTGCGTACGTTTCGATGTTCTACAATGAGCAGTTCTTC CASSAYVSMFYNEQFF
- 15 TRBJ2-2 TRBV10-3 few TGTGCCATCAGGGTTACAGAGCCACTTACCGGGGAGCTGTTTTTT CAIRVTEPLTGELFF
- 17 TRBJ2-4 TRBV7-2 - TGTGCCAGCAGCTTAGCGCCCCTAATCCGAGCCAAAAACATTCAGTACTTC CASSLAPLIRAKNIQYF
- 16 TRBJ2-6 TRBV6-5 many TGTGCCAGCAGTTACTCAGGAGACTCTGGGGCCAACGTCCTGACTTTC CASSYSGDSGANVLTF
TRBD1 16 TRBJ1-4 TRBV14 - TGTGCCAGCAGCCGATACACCGGGACAGGGATCGAAAAACTGTTTTTT CASSRYTGTGIEKLFF
TRBD2 15 TRBJ2-7 TRBV6-2/TRBV6-3 - TGTGCCAGCAGGGGGGGACTAGCGGGAGTCGGGGAGCAGTACTTC CASRGGLAGVGEQYF
TRBD1 13 TRBJ2-1 TRBV7-9 few TGTGCCAGCAGCTCTAACAGGGGCTCGGAGCAGTTCTTC CASSSNRGSEQFF
TRBD1 14 TRBJ2-1 TRBV10-2 many TGCGCCAGCACCGGGACAGGGGGCTCGGATGAGCAGTTCTTC CASTGTGGSDEQFF
- 13 TRBJ1-4 TRBV12-3/TRBV12-4 many TGTGCCAGCAGTTTTGGGGCCTATGAAAAACTGTTTTTT CASSFGAYEKLFF
TRBD1 16 TRBJ2-2 TRBV6-4 many TGTGCCAGCAGAAACGACAGGGTAGGGGACACCGGGGAGCTGTTTTTT CASRNDRVGDTGELFF
TRBD1 13 TRBJ1-5 TRBV2 - TGTGGCTGGGCAGGGGGCCTTAATCAGCCCCAGCATTTT CGWAGGLNQPQHF
- 14 TRBJ2-1 TRBV7-3 many TGTGCCAGCAGCCGGGCCGGCTCCTACAATGAGCAGTTCTTC CASSRAGSYNEQFF
TRBD2 20 TRBJ2-5 TRBV2 - TGTGCCAGCAGTGAGAGGTATCGTTGGACTAGCGGGAGAGGGCAAGAGACCCAGTACTTC CASSERYRWTSGRGQETQYF
TRBD1 19 TRBJ1-3 TRBV6-5 few TGTGCCAGCAGTTACTCGATTGACAGGGTCCCCGGGAAAGGGAGCACCATATATTTT CASSYSIDRVPGKGSTIYF
TRBD2 16 TRBJ2-3 TRBV28 few TGTGCCAGCTTCGGAGGGACTAGCGGGGGGATAGATACGCAGTATTTT CASFGGTSGGIDTQYF
- 12 TRBJ2-3 TRBV20-1 many TGCAGTGCTAGAGCGGTTGTGGATACGCAGTATTTT CSARAVVDTQYF
TRBD2 17 TRBJ2-3 TRBV7-8 many TGTGCCAGCAGCTTCCCTCTGAGCGGGGGGGCGGAAGATACGCAGTATTTT CASSFPLSGGAEDTQYF
- 14 TRBJ2-5 TRBV6-2/TRBV6-3 many TGTGCCAGCAGCGGCCACACTAGGCAAGAGACCCAGTACTTC CASSGHTRQETQYF
TRBD2 16 TRBJ2-1 TRBV20-1 few TGCAGTGCTAGGGGGACTAGCGGGAGGGCGTACAATGAGCAGTTCTTC CSARGTSGRAYNEQFF
- 17 TRBJ1-5 TRBV7-8 few TGTGCCAGCAGCGCCCAGGTGATGGCGGGGGCAAGTCAGCCCCAGCATTTT CASSAQVMAGASQPQHF
- 11 TRBJ2-5 TRBV28 few TGTGCCAGCAGTCTAAGGAGGACCCAGTACTTC CASSLRRTQYF
TRBD2 15 TRBJ2-3 TRBV6-2/TRBV6-3 many TGTGCCAGCATCGGCTTAGCGGGGGGACGAGATACGCAGTATTTT CASIGLAGGRDTQYF
- 13 TRBJ1-1 TRBV27 few TGTGCCAGCAGGGACGTGGGGTACACTGAAGCTTTCTTT CASRDVGYTEAFF
- 14 TRBJ1-1 TRBV5-1 few TGCGCCAGCAGCTTTAGAACAGACAACACTGAAGCTTTCTTT CASSFRTDNTEAFF
TRBD1 14 TRBJ1-2 TRBV20-1 - TGCAGTGCTACAGCCGGACAGGCCCTCGCTGGCTACACCTTC CSATAGQALAGYTF
- 13 TRBJ2-5 TRBV29-1 many TGCAGCGTTGTAGTCAGGATCGCAGAGACCCAGTACTTC CSVVVRIAETQYF
TRBD2 16 TRBJ2-3 TRBV25-1 few TGTGCCAGCAGTGAAAGAGTTTTAGCGGGAGTCGATACGCAGTATTTT CASSERVLAGVDTQYF
- 13 TRBJ2-3 TRBV28 - TGTGCCAGCAGTCCGCAAGACTTGGGTACGCAGTATTTT CASSPQDLGTQYF
- 14 TRBJ1-5 TRBV6-5 many TGTGCCAGCAGTTACTCAGATACCAATCAGCCCCAGCATTTT CASSYSDTNQPQHF
- 21 TRBJ2-5 TRBV6-2/TRBV6-3 many TGTGCCAGCAGCTATGGGGGATCGGAGGGTTTGATTCCTATAAAAGTAGAGACCCAGTACTTC CASSYGGSEGLIPIKVETQYF
- 14 TRBJ1-4 TRBV5-1 many TGCGCCAGCAGCTTGGCCCAGGGAGGAGAAAAACTGTTTTTT CASSLAQGGEKLFF
- 15 TRBJ2-1 TRBV25-1 many TGTGCCAGCGTTCTGACAGGAAGCTCCTACAATGAGCAGTTCTTC CASVLTGSSYNEQFF
- 13 TRBJ1-2 TRBV11-2 - TGTGCCAGCAGCAGAACCCCAGGGGATGGCTACACCTTC CASSRTPGDGYTF
- 13 TRBJ1-2 TRBV28 many TGTGCCAGCACTTTCCCCGGAACCTATGGCTACACCTTC CASTFPGTYGYTF
- 14 TRBJ2-3 TRBV28 many TGTGCCAGCAGTCGAGGGGTATTGCGAGATACGCAGTATTTT CASSRGVLRDTQYF
- 14 TRBJ1-2 TRBV25-1 many TGTGCCAGCAGTGAATTTTGGGACAACTATGGCTACACCTTC CASSEFWDNYGYTF
- 16 TRBJ2-1 TRBV5-1 few TGCGCCAGCAGCCCCTTAGGGGGGGCCGACTACAATGAGCAGTTCTTC CASSPLGGADYNEQFF
- 13 TRBJ2-1 TRBV29-1 many TGCAGCGTTGAAAGCCAGCGCCACAATGAGCAGTTCTTC CSVESQRHNEQFF
- 14 TRBJ2-5 TRBV5-1 many TGCGCCAGCAGTCCGGTGGGCAGGCAAGAGACCCAGTACTTC CASSPVGRQETQYF
- 14 TRBJ2-7 TRBV6-5 many TGTGCCAGCAGTTTTGGGTCTGCCTCCTACGAGCAGTACTTC CASSFGSASYEQYF
- 15 TRBJ1-4 TRBV28 - TGTGCCAGCAGTTTTGGGGGCTCAACTAATGAAAAACTGTTTTTT CASSFGGSTNEKLFF
- 15 TRBJ2-5 TRBV2 - TGTGCCAGCAGTGAGTTTACAGGTCTCCAAGAGACCCAGTACTTC CASSEFTGLQETQYF
TRBD1 15 TRBJ1-3 TRBV7-2 few TGTGCCAGCAGCTTGACAGGGATGACTGGAAACACCATATATTTT CASSLTGMTGNTIYF
TRBD2 17 TRBJ2-3 TRBV5-1 - TGCGCCAGCAGCTTGGAAGTCGGGGGGGGGGTCACAGATACGCAGTATTTT CASSLEVGGGVTDTQYF